This TCR beta chain was identified in a study of T cells after yellow fever vaccination. About the study: SMART-Seq v4 Ultra Low Input prepared the low-cell-number fractions.

V lost 0 bases and J lost 4, with 12 bases in between. The CDR3 length is 15 residues. The germline gives CDR1 SGHRS, CDR2 YFSETQ. By 5'RACE template switching, TCR cDNA was produced, with a universal primer site and UMIs added in the process. TCRdb reanalysed the 5' RACE reads using MiXCR and keeps one entry per CDR3 protein. The sample shows a few hundred thousand distinct CDR3 sequences, 3% to 4.5% of them seen only once. Ten or more counts support this clonotype. Here the sequenced sample was PBMCs, taken on the day of the yellow fever booster vaccination. The sequence was obtained from a man aged 18-30 years who received the YFV17D yellow fever vaccine. The chain joins TRBV5-1 to TRBJ2-3; a weak D match, TRBD2 (6 bases). The CDR3 sequence: CASSLDWGGADTQYF. The CDR3 DNA sequence: TGCGCCAGCAGCTTGGATTGGGGAGGCGCAGATACGCAGTATTTT.